This T cell receptor beta chain comes out of a study of blood T cell repertoires in COVID-19. Study information: Samples representing acute and convalescent COVID-19 were sourced from the United States, Italy and Spain.

The protocol was immunoSEQ multiplex PCR, while the TCRdb copy is restricted to in-frame clones and leaves out a portion. The sample includes under 200,000 clones, approximately 80% of them seen just once. The source material was peripheral blood. The clonotype originates from a woman of 80 years or more with active or convalescent COVID-19.

The CDR3: CASSQYTGGDNYGYTF. CDR3 in DNA: TGTGCCAGCAGCCAGTATACAGGGGGCGATAACTATGGCTACACCTTC. This chain links TRBV14 with TRBJ1-2; 9 nucleotides align to TRBD1. Germline V gene data show CDR1 as SGHDN and CDR2 as FVKESK. The CDR3 is 16 residues long. The trim removed 3 bases at V and 1 base at J, leaving 6 bases unmatched.